The sequence of this T cell receptor beta chain was determined in a study of T cell repertoires in cytomegalovirus infection. Study-level background: Public TCR beta signatures indicated both CMV infection and matching HLA type. Findings and caveats of the study: Using cumulative public TCR beta family frequency, the authors identified those who carried CMV together with the relevant HLA. CMV-specific TCR beta clonotypes restricted by HLA-C dominated the ex vivo response.

Looked up from germline, CDR1 is LGHNT and CDR2 is FRNRAP. V lost 0 bases to trimming and J lost 5 bases; unmatched junction nucleotides: 7. This CDR3 is 16 amino acids long. This clonotype came up many times. Its antigen remains unidentified. In TCRdb, the reads were re-called with MiXCR into one record per CDR3 protein. The sample records 200,000 to 300,000 distinct CDR3 sequences, about 12% being singletons. The chain joins TRBV12-5 to TRBJ1-5; 7 nucleotides match TRBD1. Sequenced sample: PBMCs. This TCR derives from a human donor in good health (CMV status not recorded). Some clones in this sample may be carry-over from other donors' samples. CDR3 residues: CASGLVKGQDDQPQHF. CDR3 DNA sequence: TGTGCTAGTGGTTTGGTCAAAGGACAGGACGATCAGCCCCAGCATTTT.